These 25 T cell receptor beta chains share one sample of origin, sequenced in a study of T cells after yellow fever vaccination. TCRdb processed the 5' RACE reads anew with MiXCR; each CDR3 protein has one entry. The data hold 450,000 to 550,000 distinct CDR3 sequences, with just over 20% observed a single time. The specimen comprised PBMCs, sampled approximately 22 days after the first yellow fever vaccination. The receptors originated from a man aged 18 to 35 who received the YFV17D yellow fever vaccine.

The CDR3 nucleotides are TGTGCCAGCAGCTCGGGTGGGGGCCACAATGAGCAGTTCTTC. This gives the protein CASSSGGGHNEQFF. The chain uses TRBV7-3 and TRBJ2-1, with D possibly matching TRBD1 (6 bases). Germline V gene lookup returns CDR1 SGHTA and CDR2 FQGTGA. V shed 4 bases and J shed 5 bases, with 12 bases lying between them. The CDR3 length is 14 residues.

This clonotype was seen a few times. This chain uses TRBV30 with TRBJ2-3; possible D gene TRBD1, 6 bases. Germline-derived CDR1 and CDR2 are GTSNPN and SVGIG (reference sequence). V was cut by 3 bases and J by 4 bases, with 17 bases left in between. The length of the CDR3 is 15 residues. For the CDR3, the DNA is TGTGCCTGGAGACAGAACAGGGATCTCGCAGATACGCAGTATTTT. Its protein product is CAWRQNRDLADTQYF.

This clonotype came up a few times. The rearrangement links TRBV5-6 to TRBJ2-4; possibly TRBD1 for D (5 bases). V was clipped by 7 bases and J by 4 bases, with 18 bases between them. CDR1 and CDR2 (germline): SGHDT, YYEEEE. CDR3 size: 15 residues. CDR3 residues: CASSYEGVSKNIQYF. The CDR3 nucleotides read TGTGCCAGCTCCTACGAAGGGGTGTCAAAAAACATTCAGTACTTC.

V usage is TRBV10-3 and J usage is TRBJ2-7; maybe TRBD2 (7 bases). In germline, CDR1 is ENHRY, CDR2 SYGVKD. V was pared by 10 bases and J by 5 bases, with 21 bases between. The CDR3 contains 14 residues. The chain's CDR3 is CATHGRGGYNEQYF. The CDR3 nucleotides are TGTGCCACCCACGGAAGGGGGGGGTATAACGAGCAGTACTTC.

This chain joins TRBV12-3 or TRBV12-4 and TRBJ1-5, with 8 positions matching TRBD1. This CDR3 has 15 residues. J was trimmed by 7 bases and V by 4 bases; bases with no gene match: 9. CDR3 sequence: CASSSMDRDGQPQHF. The CDR3 DNA sequence: TGTGCCAGCAGTTCTATGGACAGGGACGGACAGCCCCAGCATTTT.

V and J are TRBV18 and TRBJ2-7; D is perhaps TRBD1 or TRBD2 (5 bases each). Germline V gene data show CDR1 as KGHSH and CDR2 as LQKENI. The CDR3 is 12 amino acids. The V gene lost 3 bases and the J gene lost 6 bases, with 9 bases spanning the gap. DNA for the CDR3: TGTGCCAGCTCACCGGGGGACGCCGAGCAGTACGTC. This gives the protein CASSPGDAEQYV.

V gene TRBV11-2 combines with J gene TRBJ2-1; 11 bases line up with TRBD2. The germline V gene has CDR1 SGHAT and CDR2 FQNNGV. The CDR3 spans 19 residues. The junction had 17 bases not matched to a gene; V was cut back by 5 bases and J by 5 bases. This chain's CDR3 is CASSLYPIITSGGNNEQFF. CDR3 DNA sequence: TGTGCCAGCAGCCTCTACCCGATTATCACTAGCGGGGGAAACAATGAGCAGTTCTTC.

This chain connects TRBV5-1 to TRBJ2-1, with D possibly matching TRBD1 (6 bases). Trimming pared 0 bases from V and 3 bases from J, leaving 13 bases between. The CDR3 sequence is 16 residues long. Germline loops: CDR1 SGHRS, CDR2 YFSETQ. The CDR3: CASSLVRTAFYNEQFF. Written as DNA, the CDR3 is TGCGCCAGCAGCTTGGTTCGGACAGCCTTCTACAATGAGCAGTTCTTC.

This clonotype was detected once. The rearrangement joins TRBV20-1 to TRBJ2-7; TRBD1 aligns across 7 bases. The CDR3 length is 13 residues. J was trimmed by 0 bases and V by 7 bases; bases with no gene match: 6. Germline values: CDR1 DFQATT, CDR2 SNEGSKA (reference sequence). The CDR3 nucleotides read TGCAGTGTACCGGGACAGTTCTCCTACGAGCAGTACGTC. It specifies CSVPGQFSYEQYV.

Points on this clonotype: Because the CDR3 is missing its conserved closing phenylalanine or tryptophan, this is likely a read error. The chain employs TRBV11-2 and TRBJ2-3; D remains ambiguous. Trimming took off 4 bases at V and 0 bases at J, with 14 bases between the two ends. Per germline, CDR1 SGHAT and CDR2 FQNNGV. This CDR3 has 16 amino acids. The CDR3 loop is CASSSQAITSTDTQYY. In nucleotides, the CDR3 is TGTGCCAGCAGCTCCCAAGCTATTACTAGCACAGATACGCAGTATTAT.

The V and J genes are TRBV3-1 and TRBJ2-2; a weak D match, TRBD1 (6 bases). The CDR3 contains 14 residues. The ends were cut back, 4 bases at V and 6 bases at J, with 12 bases in the middle. The V gene's germline CDR1 is LGHDT and CDR2 YNNKEL (reference sequence). In DNA, the CDR3 is TGTGCCAGCAGCCCAGGGGCCTGGGCCGGGGAGCTGTTTTTT. Translating gives CASSPGAWAGELFF.

This clonotype was seen a handful of times. This chain joins TRBV7-9 and TRBJ2-1; D may be TRBD1 (6 bases). Trimming removed 4 bases from V and 10 bases from J, with 8 bases in between. The CDR3 extends over 11 amino acids. CDR1 and CDR2 (germline): SEHNR, FQNEAQ (reference sequence). CDR3 DNA sequence: TGTGCCAGCAGCTCAGGACAGGAGCAGTTCTTC. It codes for CASSSGQEQFF.

The chain carries TRBV6-1 and TRBJ1-1; TRBD1 matches at 8 bases. The CDR3 is 14 residues long. Trimming at V came to 1 base and at J to 4 bases, leaving 2 bases not matched to a gene. Germline CDR1 is MNHNS and CDR2 is SASEGT. For the CDR3, the DNA is TGTGCCAGCAGTGAAGTGGACAGGGCCACTGAAGCTTTCTTT. Translated: CASSEVDRATEAFF.

This clonotype has only a few counts. The chain joins TRBV29-1 to TRBJ2-5; no reliable D call. Germline V gene sequence: CDR1 SQVTM, CDR2 ANQGSEA. V dropped 6 bases and J dropped 3 bases, with 14 bases sitting between them. The CDR3 has 13 residues. CDR3 sequence (DNA): TGCAGCGTCCGCCATCCCGGAAAAGAGACCCAGTACTTC. Its translation: CSVRHPGKETQYF.

This chain connects TRBV7-9 to TRBJ2-5; D is possibly TRBD1 (5 bases). Germline loops: CDR1 SEHNR, CDR2 FQNEAQ (reference sequence). This CDR3 has 14 residues. V lost 6 bases, J lost 2 bases, and 13 bases lay in between. CDR3: CASRGLGDQETQYF. CDR3 nucleotide sequence: TGTGCCAGCAGAGGGTTAGGGGATCAAGAGACCCAGTACTTC.

In this sample, this clonotype turned up once. V is TRBV5-4 and J is TRBJ2-3; 10 bases line up with TRBD2. Trimming removed 0 bases from V and 3 bases from J; junction bases left unmatched: 4. Looked up from germline, CDR1 is SGHNT and CDR2 is YYREEE (reference sequence). The CDR3 runs 16 residues. The CDR3 loop reads CASSLAERGGTDTQYF. The CDR3 DNA sequence: TGTGCCAGCAGCTTGGCGGAGCGGGGGGGGACAGATACGCAGTATTTT.

The CDR3 protein is CASSYGLPYEQYV. Here the CDR3 DNA reads TGTGCCAGCAGTTACGGCCTACCCTACGAGCAGTACGTC. The chain couples TRBV6-6 to TRBJ2-7; D is unresolved. Germline CDR1 is MNHNY and CDR2 is SVGAGI (reference sequence). V lost 2 bases and J 2 bases, leaving 7 bases between the germline ends. This CDR3 contains 13 residues.

The rearrangement uses TRBV7-2 and TRBJ2-7; weak D call: TRBD2 (5 bases). Germline V gene lookup returns CDR1 SGHTA and CDR2 FQGNSA. Between the trimmed V and J ends, which lost 1 base and 0 bases, there was a span of 10 bases. The CDR3 has 15 amino acids. This CDR3 is CASSLVLGVSYEQYF. CDR3 coding DNA: TGTGCCAGCAGCTTAGTACTCGGGGTCTCCTACGAGCAGTACTTC. Full variable domain (remainder filled in from reference TRBV7-2 and TRBJ2-7): GAGVSQSPSNKVTEKGKDVELRCDPISGHTALYWYRQSLGQGLEFLIYFQGNSAPDKSGLPSDRFSAERTGGSVSTLTIQRTQQEDSAVYLCASSLVLGVSYEQYFGPGTRLTVT.

V is TRBV13 and J is TRBJ1-1; 7 bases are a match to TRBD1. The CDR3 is made up of 14 amino acids. Germline V gene lookup returns CDR1 PRHDT and CDR2 FYEKMQ (reference sequence). The V gene end was trimmed by 5 bases and the J gene end by 10 bases; junction bases not matched to a gene: 13. The CDR3 reads CASSLGTQGDIAFF. The CDR3 DNA reads TGTGCCAGCAGCCTCGGGACCCAGGGGGACATAGCTTTCTTT.

This clonotype has more than one count but fewer than ten. V gene TRBV6-4 combines with J gene TRBJ2-3, with no clear D. Germline CDR1 is MRHNA and CDR2 is SNTAGT. The CDR3 consists of 13 residues. Trimming took off 0 bases at V and 6 bases at J, with 7 bases between the two ends. CDR3 DNA sequence: TGTGCCAGCAGTGACTCCGGTTCGGATACGCAGTATTTT. Translation gives CASSDSGSDTQYF.

Only a few counts were recorded for this clonotype. The rearrangement links TRBV5-6 to TRBJ1-1; possible D gene TRBD1, 6 bases. Per germline, CDR1 SGHDT and CDR2 YYEEEE. V dropped 4 bases and J dropped 3 bases, with 16 bases sitting between them. The CDR3 extends over 15 amino acids. The CDR3 nucleotides read TGTGCCAGCAGCAGACCCACAGGGTACTACACTGAAGCTTTCTTT. Protein product: CASSRPTGYYTEAFF.

This rearrangement joins TRBV5-5 to TRBJ2-5; TRBD2 is a possible D gene (6 bases). Trimming removed 2 bases at V and 3 bases at J, with 11 bases between. CDR3 length equals 14 residues. Germline V gene sequence: CDR1 SGHKS, CDR2 YYEKEE (reference sequence). CDR3 region: CASSLGGWEETQYF. The DNA for the CDR3 is TGTGCCAGCAGCTTAGGAGGGTGGGAAGAGACCCAGTACTTC.

This clonotype has more than one count but fewer than ten. The genes are TRBV18 and TRBJ2-3; 12 bases line up with TRBD1. The CDR3 runs 19 residues. Per the germline V gene, CDR1 is KGHSH and CDR2 is LQKENI. With 3 bases clipped from V and 0 bases from J, the junction kept 10 bases outside the gene matches. The CDR3 spells CASSPILSGQGASTDTQYF. The CDR3 coding sequence is TGTGCCAGCTCACCGATTCTTTCGGGACAGGGGGCAAGCACAGATACGCAGTATTTT. The variable domain in full, completed from reference TRBV18 and TRBJ2-3, reads NAGVMQNPRHLVRRRGQEARLRCSPMKGHSHVYWYRQLPEEGLKFMVYLQKENIIDESGMPKERFSAEFPKEGPSILRIQQVVRGDSAAYFCASSPILSGQGASTDTQYFGPGTRLTVL.

There are a few counts of this clonotype. The rearrangement joins TRBV18 to TRBJ2-5, with D unresolved. V lost 3 bases to trimming and J lost 2 bases, with 7 bases between them. The germline V gene has CDR1 KGHSH and CDR2 LQKENI. This CDR3 contains 13 residues. CDR3 sequence reads: CASSPMGQETQYF. The DNA for the CDR3 is TGTGCCAGCTCACCCATGGGTCAAGAGACCCAGTACTTC.

This sequence joins TRBV20-1 and TRBJ2-3; D perhaps matches TRBD2 (6 bases). Deletions cut 5 bases from V and 2 bases from J, with 26 bases between. The CDR3 consists of 18 residues. CDR1 and CDR2 from the germline V gene are DFQATT and SNEGSKA (reference sequence). The CDR3 DNA is TGCAGTGCTTGGGGAACGGGACGGCGGGGATATCCCACAGATACGCAGTATTTT. Translating gives CSAWGTGRRGYPTDTQYF.